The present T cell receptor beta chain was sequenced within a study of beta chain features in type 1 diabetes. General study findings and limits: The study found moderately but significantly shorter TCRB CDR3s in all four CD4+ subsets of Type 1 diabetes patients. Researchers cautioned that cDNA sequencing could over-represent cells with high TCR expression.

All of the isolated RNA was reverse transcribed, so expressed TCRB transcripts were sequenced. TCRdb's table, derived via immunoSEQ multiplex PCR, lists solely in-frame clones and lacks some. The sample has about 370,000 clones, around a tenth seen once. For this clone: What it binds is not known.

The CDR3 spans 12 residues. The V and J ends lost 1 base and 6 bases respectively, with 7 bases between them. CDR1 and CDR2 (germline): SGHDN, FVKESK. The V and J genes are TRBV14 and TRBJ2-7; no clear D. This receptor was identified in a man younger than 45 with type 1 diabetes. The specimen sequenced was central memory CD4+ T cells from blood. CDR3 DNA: TGTGCCAGCAGCCAAGCAGGTCCCGAGCAGTACTTC. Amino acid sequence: CASSQAGPEQYF.